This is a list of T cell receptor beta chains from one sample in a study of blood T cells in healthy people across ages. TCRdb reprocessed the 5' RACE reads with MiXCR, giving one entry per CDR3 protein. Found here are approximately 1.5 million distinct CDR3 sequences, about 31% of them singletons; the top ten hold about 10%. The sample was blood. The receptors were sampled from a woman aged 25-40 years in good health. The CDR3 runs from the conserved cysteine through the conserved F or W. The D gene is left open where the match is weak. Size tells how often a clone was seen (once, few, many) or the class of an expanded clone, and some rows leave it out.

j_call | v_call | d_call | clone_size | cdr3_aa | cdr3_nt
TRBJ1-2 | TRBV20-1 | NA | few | CSASPQPDYGYTF | TGCAGTGCTAGCCCCCAGCCTGACTATGGCTACACCTTC
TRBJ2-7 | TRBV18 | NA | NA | CASSPPTGPYEQYF | TGTGCCAGCTCACCTCCCACAGGTCCCTACGAGCAGTACTTC
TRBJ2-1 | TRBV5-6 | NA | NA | CASSFLTGVAYSEQFF | TGTGCCAGCAGCTTTCTGACGGGGGTGGCCTACAGTGAGCAGTTCTTC
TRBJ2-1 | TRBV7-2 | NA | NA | CASSLVSTGFDNEQFF | TGTGCCAGCAGCTTAGTATCCACGGGGTTCGACAATGAGCAGTTCTTC
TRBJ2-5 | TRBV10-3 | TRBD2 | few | CAIRQEGLAGKGETQYF | TGTGCCATCAGGCAGGAAGGACTAGCGGGGAAGGGAGAGACCCAGTACTTC
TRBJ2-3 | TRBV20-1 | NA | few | CSATIVGLPTDTQYF | TGCAGTGCCACGATAGTGGGCTTACCCACAGATACGCAGTATTTT
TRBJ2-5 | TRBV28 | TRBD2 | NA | CASRAETGLAGFLVGGETQYF | TGTGCCAGCAGGGCAGAAACGGGACTAGCGGGTTTCTTAGTCGGGGGAGAGACCCAGTACTTC
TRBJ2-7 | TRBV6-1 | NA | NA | CASSEVRTLRAYEQYF | TGTGCCAGCAGTGAAGTCAGGACTCTTCGGGCCTACGAGCAGTACTTC
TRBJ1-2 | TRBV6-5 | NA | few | CASSYGGPKAYGGYTF | TGTGCCAGCAGTTACGGGGGCCCTAAGGCGTATGGTGGCTACACCTTC
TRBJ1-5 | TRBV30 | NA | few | CAWSVKGGATWGNQPQHF | TGTGCCTGGAGCGTCAAAGGGGGGGCCACCTGGGGCAATCAGCCCCAGCATTTT
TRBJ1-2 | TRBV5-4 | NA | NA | CASSLQGIGHGYTF | TGTGCCAGCAGCCTCCAGGGAATAGGGCATGGCTACACCTTC
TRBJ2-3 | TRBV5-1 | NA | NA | CASTGGTARDTQYF | TGCGCCAGCACCGGCGGGACAGCAAGGGATACGCAGTATTTT
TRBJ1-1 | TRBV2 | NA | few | CASLPGPRRGTEAFF | TGTGCCAGCCTGCCGGGGCCTCGAAGGGGCACTGAAGCTTTCTTT
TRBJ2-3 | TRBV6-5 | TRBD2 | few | CASSYDLGVGGIADTQYF | TGTGCCAGCAGTTACGACTTAGGCGTCGGGGGGATAGCAGATACGCAGTATTTT
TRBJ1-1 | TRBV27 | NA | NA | CASSLARGRFMNTEAFF | TGTGCCAGCAGTTTAGCCCGGGGCCGCTTTATGAACACTGAAGCTTTCTTT
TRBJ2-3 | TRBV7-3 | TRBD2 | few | CASSTPSSGGTDTQYF | TGTGCCAGCAGCACACCCTCTAGCGGGGGGACAGATACGCAGTATTTT
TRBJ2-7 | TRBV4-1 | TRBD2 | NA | CASSHGAGVPNEQYF | TGCGCCAGCAGCCACGGAGCGGGAGTCCCCAATGAGCAGTACTTC
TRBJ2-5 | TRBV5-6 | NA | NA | CASSQKGGGETQYF | TGTGCCAGCAGCCAAAAAGGGGGGGGAGAGACCCAGTACTTC
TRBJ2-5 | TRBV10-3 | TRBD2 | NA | CAISREGWETQYF | TGTGCCATCAGCCGGGAGGGTTGGGAGACCCAGTACTTC
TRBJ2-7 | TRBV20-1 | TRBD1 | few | CSAIGQGIGYEQYF | TGCAGTGCGATCGGACAGGGGATAGGGTACGAGCAGTACTTC
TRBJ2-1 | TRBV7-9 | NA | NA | CASSAGWESINNEQFF | TGTGCCAGCAGCGCGGGATGGGAGAGTATAAACAATGAGCAGTTCTTC
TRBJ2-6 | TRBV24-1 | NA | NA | CATSDKTGSSGANVRTF | TGTGCCACCAGTGATAAGACAGGATCATCTGGGGCCAACGTCCGGACTTTC
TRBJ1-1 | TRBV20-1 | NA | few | CSTHRQLNTEAFF | TGCAGTACCCACCGACAGTTAAACACTGAAGCTTTCTTT
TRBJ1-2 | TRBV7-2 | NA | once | CASSLPGGEFSVGYTF | TGTGCCAGCAGCTTACCGGGGGGCGAATTCTCGGTTGGCTACACCTTC
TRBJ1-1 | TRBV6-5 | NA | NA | CASHRLASVNTEAFF | TGTGCCAGCCACCGGTTGGCCTCCGTGAACACTGAAGCTTTCTTT
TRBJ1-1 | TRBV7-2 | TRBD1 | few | CASRSGTGATEAFF | TGTGCCAGCAGATCCGGGACAGGGGCCACTGAAGCTTTCTTT
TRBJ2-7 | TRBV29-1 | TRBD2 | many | CSVEDASGKEYEQYF | TGCAGCGTTGAAGATGCTAGCGGGAAGGAATACGAGCAGTACTTC
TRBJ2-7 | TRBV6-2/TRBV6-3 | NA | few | CASSYLAYEQYF | TGTGCCAGCAGTTATTTGGCCTACGAGCAGTACTTC
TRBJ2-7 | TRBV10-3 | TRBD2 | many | CAISGGGFYEQYF | TGTGCCATCAGTGGCGGGGGTTTCTACGAGCAGTACTTC
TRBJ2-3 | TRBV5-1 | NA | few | CASSGSGTTTDTQYF | TGCGCCAGCAGCGGATCCGGGACAACTACAGATACGCAGTATTTT
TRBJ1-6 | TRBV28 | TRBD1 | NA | CASSLTGQGNSPLHF | TGTGCCAGCAGTTTGACGGGACAGGGGAATTCACCCCTCCACTTT
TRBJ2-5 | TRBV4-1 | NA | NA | CASSQRLRHETQYF | TGCGCCAGCAGCCAAAGATTGAGGCACGAGACCCAGTACTTC
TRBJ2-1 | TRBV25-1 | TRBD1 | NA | CASSELRWGQARNEQFF | TGTGCCAGCAGTGAATTGAGGTGGGGACAGGCCCGTAATGAGCAGTTCTTC
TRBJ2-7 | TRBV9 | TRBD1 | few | CASSPEGALGPGTHSYEQYF | TGTGCCAGCAGCCCAGAGGGGGCCCTCGGTCCCGGGACCCATTCCTACGAGCAGTACTTC
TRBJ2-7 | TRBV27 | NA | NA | CAKNRGRAAYEQYF | TGTGCCAAGAATAGGGGACGTGCGGCCTACGAGCAGTACTTC
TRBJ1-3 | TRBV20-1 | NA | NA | CSATGHGNTIYF | TGCAGTGCTACAGGGCACGGAAACACCATATATTTT
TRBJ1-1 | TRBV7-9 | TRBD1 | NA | CASSRGDRGSFF | TGTGCCAGCAGCCGGGGTGACAGGGGGTCTTTCTTT
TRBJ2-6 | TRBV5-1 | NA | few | CASSQQLSVGANVLTF | TGCGCCAGCAGCCAACAGTTAAGTGTTGGGGCCAACGTCCTGACTTTC
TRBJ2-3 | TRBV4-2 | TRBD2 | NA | CASSQAGTSEYTDTQYF | TGTGCCAGCAGCCAGGCTGGGACTAGCGAATACACAGATACGCAGTATTTT
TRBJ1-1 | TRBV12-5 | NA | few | CASGSSGAGTEAFF | TGTGCTAGTGGATCGTCGGGGGCTGGAACTGAAGCTTTCTTT
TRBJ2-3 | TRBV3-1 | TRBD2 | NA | CASSQLLAGFTDTQYF | TGTGCCAGCAGCCAATTACTAGCGGGGTTCACAGATACGCAGTATTTT
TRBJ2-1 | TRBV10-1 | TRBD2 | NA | CASSEVAGGSSYNEQFF | TGCGCCAGCAGTGAAGTTGCGGGAGGCAGCTCCTACAATGAGCAGTTCTTC
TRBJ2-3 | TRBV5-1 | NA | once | CASSPLREVRTDTQYF | TGCGCCAGCAGCCCGCTGAGGGAGGTGCGTACAGATACGCAGTATTTT
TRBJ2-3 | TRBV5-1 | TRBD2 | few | CASSGGRITDTQYF | TGCGCCAGCAGCGGCGGGAGGATCACAGATACGCAGTATTTT
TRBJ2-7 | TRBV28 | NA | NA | CASSWPDSSYEQYF | TGTGCCAGCAGTTGGCCGGACAGCTCCTACGAGCAGTACTTC
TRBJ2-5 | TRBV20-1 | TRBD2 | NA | CGARGTSRQETQYF | TGCGGTGCACGCGGGACTAGCAGACAAGAGACCCAGTACTTC
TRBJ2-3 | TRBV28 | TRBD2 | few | CASSFRLAGSNTQYF | TGTGCCAGCAGTTTTCGGCTAGCGGGAAGTAATACGCAGTATTTT
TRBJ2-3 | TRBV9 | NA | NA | CASSPPGGGNPGTDTQYF | TGTGCCAGCAGCCCACCCGGGGGCGGGAACCCTGGCACAGATACGCAGTATTTT
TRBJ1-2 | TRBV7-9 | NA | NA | CASSLGVDAQGVTYGYTF | TGTGCCAGCAGCTTAGGAGTGGATGCACAGGGTGTCACCTATGGCTACACCTTC
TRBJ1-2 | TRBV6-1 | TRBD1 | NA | CASSYTSTGYGYTF | TGTGCCAGCAGTTACACCTCGACAGGGTATGGCTACACCTTC
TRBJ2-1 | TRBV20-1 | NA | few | CSVPPGPSYNEQFF | TGCAGTGTTCCTCCGGGACCTTCCTACAATGAGCAGTTCTTC
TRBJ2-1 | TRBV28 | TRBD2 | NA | CASRGAGGAGEQFF | TGTGCCAGCAGGGGAGCGGGAGGCGCTGGTGAGCAGTTCTTC
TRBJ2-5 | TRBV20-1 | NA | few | CSAIPRGGGVIHQQETQYF | TGCAGTGCCATACCACGAGGGGGTGGGGTGATCCACCAGCAAGAGACCCAGTACTTC
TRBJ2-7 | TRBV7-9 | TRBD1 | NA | CASSLGQGTLEQYF | TGTGCCAGCAGCTTAGGACAGGGGACCCTCGAGCAGTACTTC